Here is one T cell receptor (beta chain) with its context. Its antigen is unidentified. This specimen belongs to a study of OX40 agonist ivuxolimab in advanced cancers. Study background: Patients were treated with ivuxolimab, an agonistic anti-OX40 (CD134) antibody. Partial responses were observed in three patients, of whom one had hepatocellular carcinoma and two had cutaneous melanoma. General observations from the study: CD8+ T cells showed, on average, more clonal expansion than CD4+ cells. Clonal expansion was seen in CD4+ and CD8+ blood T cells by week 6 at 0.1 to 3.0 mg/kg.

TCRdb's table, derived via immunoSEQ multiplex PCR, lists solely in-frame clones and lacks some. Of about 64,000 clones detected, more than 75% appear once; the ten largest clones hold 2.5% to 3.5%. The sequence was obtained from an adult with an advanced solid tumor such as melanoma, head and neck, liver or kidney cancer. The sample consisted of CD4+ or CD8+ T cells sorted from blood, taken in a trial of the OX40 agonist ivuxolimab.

CDR3 sequence (DNA): TGTGCCAGCACCACACCAGCCGAGGGTGGCTACACCTTC. Translation gives CASTTPAEGGYTF. The chain uses TRBV28 and TRBJ1-2; D gene unclear. V lost 7 bases and J 7 bases, leaving 16 bases between the germline ends. CDR3 length: 13 amino acids. Germline V gives CDR1 MDHEN, CDR2 SYDVKM.